The rows below give T cell receptor beta chains drawn from one sample of a study of Ad26.COV2.S vaccination and SARS-CoV-2 variants. The protocol was immunoSEQ multiplex PCR, while the TCRdb copy is restricted to in-frame clones and leaves out a portion. Of about half a million clones detected, around 89% appear once; the ten largest clones hold around 1.8%. The sequencing here drew on peripheral blood, taken in a trial of Ad26.COV2.S vaccine versus placebo. The receptor set was obtained from a person between 18 and 60 years old who received the Ad26.COV2.S COVID-19 vaccine or a placebo. Each CDR3 is given with its conserved first and last residue. Fields, in order: D gene, clone size, J gene, V gene, CDR3 DNA, CDR3 protein. The D gene is left open where the match is weak. Size tells how often a clone was seen (once, few, many) or the class of an expanded clone, and some rows leave it out.

D gene: .
clone size: .
J gene: TRBJ1-2
V gene: TRBV28
CDR3 DNA: TGTGCCTCTGGACCCACCTATGGCTACACCTTC
CDR3 protein: CASGPTYGYTF

D gene: .
clone size: .
J gene: TRBJ2-1
V gene: TRBV10-3
CDR3 DNA: TGTGCCATCACTAGCCGGCAGGGACACAATGAGCAGTTCTTC
CDR3 protein: CAITSRQGHNEQFF

D gene: .
clone size: .
J gene: TRBJ2-6
V gene: TRBV30
CDR3 DNA: TGTGCCTGGCGGTCTTCTGGGGCCAACGTCCTGACTTTC
CDR3 protein: CAWRSSGANVLTF

D gene: .
clone size: .
J gene: TRBJ2-1
V gene: TRBV6-7
CDR3 DNA: TGTGCCAGCAGCCCCCGGGACTGGAATGAGCAGTTCTTC
CDR3 protein: CASSPRDWNEQFF

D gene: .
clone size: .
J gene: TRBJ2-7
V gene: TRBV7-9
CDR3 DNA: TGTGCCAGCAGCTACTTAACAGGGACCTACGAGCAGTACTTC
CDR3 protein: CASSYLTGTYEQYF

D gene: TRBD2
clone size: .
J gene: TRBJ2-1
V gene: TRBV6-5
CDR3 DNA: TGTGCCAGCAGTTCTCACGGACTAGCGGGAATCGATGAGCAGTTCTTC
CDR3 protein: CASSSHGLAGIDEQFF

D gene: .
clone size: .
J gene: TRBJ1-5
V gene: TRBV5-8
CDR3 DNA: TGTGCCAGCAGCGGATCCTTGGGACGTCGCCAGCATTTT
CDR3 protein: CASSGSLGRRQHF

D gene: TRBD1
clone size: .
J gene: TRBJ1-1
V gene: TRBV19
CDR3 DNA: TGTGCCAGTAGTGGACAGGGGCGAAACACTGAAGCTTTCTTT
CDR3 protein: CASSGQGRNTEAFF

D gene: .
clone size: .
J gene: TRBJ2-7
V gene: TRBV4-1
CDR3 DNA: TGCGCCAGCAGCCAACCTACTCGGGGCCCCGAGCAGTACTTC
CDR3 protein: CASSQPTRGPEQYF

D gene: .
clone size: .
J gene: TRBJ1-1
V gene: TRBV6-5
CDR3 DNA: TGTGCCAGCAGTTACCAGTTAGAGAACACTGAAGCTTTCTTT
CDR3 protein: CASSYQLENTEAFF

D gene: .
clone size: .
J gene: TRBJ1-3
V gene: TRBV27
CDR3 DNA: TGTGCCAGCACGTCGGGCTCTGGAAACACCATATATTTT
CDR3 protein: CASTSGSGNTIYF

D gene: .
clone size: few
J gene: TRBJ1-3
V gene: TRBV3-1/TRBV3-2
CDR3 DNA: TGTGCCAGCAGCCCTGGACACTCTGGAAACACCATATATTTT
CDR3 protein: CASSPGHSGNTIYF

D gene: .
clone size: .
J gene: TRBJ1-1
V gene: TRBV2
CDR3 DNA: TGTGCCAGCAGTGTGGTTACAGGGAATATGAACACTGAAGCTTTCTTT
CDR3 protein: CASSVVTGNMNTEAFF

D gene: .
clone size: .
J gene: TRBJ2-2
V gene: TRBV4-3
CDR3 DNA: TGCGCCAGCAGCCAAGAACGGAGCAGGGTGGGAAACACCGGGGAGCTGTTTTTT
CDR3 protein: CASSQERSRVGNTGELFF

D gene: TRBD1
clone size: once
J gene: TRBJ1-1
V gene: TRBV5-1
CDR3 DNA: TGCGCCAGCAGCTTGGCGGCAGGGGGATTGAACACTGAAGCTTTCTTT
CDR3 protein: CASSLAAGGLNTEAFF